This TCR beta chain was observed in a study of cytomegalovirus exposure and HLA in healthy donors. V lost 4 bases, J lost 2 bases, and 8 bases stayed unmatched. CDR3 size: 16 residues. Looked up from germline, CDR1 is LGHNA and CDR2 is YNFKEQ. Primers for the PCR totalled 60 Vbeta and 13 Jbeta. TCRdb's table, derived via immunoSEQ multiplex PCR, lists solely in-frame clones and lacks some. The sample contains some 150,000 clones, approximately 82% of which appear only once. Study-wide results and caveats: Both high specificity and high sensitivity reportedly marked the classifier's diagnosis of cytomegalovirus status. In a later analysis, a missense DCLRE1C variant was linked to TCR beta V- and J-gene trimming.

Remarks on this clone: Antigen specificity is unknown.

The sample taken for sequencing was PBMCs. The chain combines TRBV4-2 with TRBJ2-3, with 8 bases that match TRBD2. The sequence derives from a male donor in good health and CMV-seronegative. The CDR3 spells CASSLGSGSVTDTQYF. Here the CDR3 DNA reads TGTGCCAGCAGCCTGGGGAGCGGGAGTGTCACAGATACGCAGTATTTT.